The 2 T cell receptor beta chains reported below all come from one sample, sequenced in a study of shared clonotypes between healthy human individuals. Sequencing was performed with immunoSEQ multiplex PCR; in TCRdb, only in-frame clones are kept and a portion is missing. The sample lists around 1,900,000 clones; 93% were seen once. Naive CD8 cells lacked CD45RO and underwent positive selection for CCR7, leaving out terminally differentiated effector memory CD45RA+ cells. Sequencing used naive CD8+ T cells from PBMCs. The receptors were gathered from a man in his late teens or twenties in good health. Some clones in this sample may be carry-over from other donors' samples.

The genes are TRBV5-1 and TRBJ2-3; 7 bases align to TRBD2. The germline V gene has CDR1 SGHRS and CDR2 YFSETQ. The V gene end was trimmed by 4 bases and the J gene end by 4 bases; junction bases not matched to a gene: 9. The CDR3 totals 15 residues. DNA for the CDR3: TGCGCCAGCAGCGCCGAGCGGGATGGCGCAGATACGCAGTATTTT. It is translated as CASSAERDGADTQYF.

The rearrangement uses TRBV7-3 and TRBJ1-2; the match to TRBD1 covers 7 bases. Germline V gene lookup returns CDR1 SGHTA and CDR2 FQGTGA. With 0 bases clipped from V and 5 bases from J, the junction kept 9 bases outside the gene matches. The CDR3 runs to 16 residues. The chain's CDR3 is CASSLTRRGQQYGYTF. The CDR3 coding sequence is TGTGCCAGCAGCTTAACCCGGAGGGGACAGCAATATGGCTACACCTTC. Variable domain in full (rest from reference TRBV7-3 and TRBJ1-2): GAGVSQTPSNKVTEKGKYVELRCDPISGHTALYWYRQSLGQGPEFLIYFQGTGAADDSGLPNDRFFAVRPEGSVSTLKIQRTERGDSAVYLCASSLTRRGQQYGYTFGSGTRLTVV.